The T cell receptor (beta chain) under discussion was sequenced for a study of long-term antiretroviral therapy in people with HIV (dated by TCRdb to the early 2020s). Background for the entire study: Collection of the earliest samples took place about a decade ahead of the 2015 WHO recommendation for immediate ART, at a time when ART was typically delayed until CD4 counts fell. No cross-contamination during QIAcube processing was shown when test extractions of a monoclonal T-cell line were performed alongside fewer than 35 polyclonal samples. From fewer than 35 adults with confirmed HIV infection, the cohort provided approximately 210 cryopreserved PBMC samples, gathered serially across a mean of approximately six years (range 1-12). Whether ART initiation and durable HIV suppression were associated with changes in peripheral blood TRB repertoire composition and diversity was tested in a retrospective serial study. Among the 25 to 30 participants with HIV, over nine were female.

To be included, a participant needed at least one PBMC sample from before ART initiation plus at least two post-ART samples. All participants with HIV were treated in the United States of America. Cryopreserved samples of about 0.95-11 million PBMC were thawed and washed before DNA extraction. At the time of the earliest PBMC sample, participants with HIV were aged between roughly 20 and 60 years. Each participant contributed PBMC samples from 1-4 timepoints before ART initiation and 2-8 timepoints after ART initiation, with a median of 7 samples. For every participant, serial HIV viral load, CD4+ T-cell count, ART history and demographic data were obtained. A Qiagen kit on a QIAcube was used to extract genomic DNA from unsorted PBMC, with samples processed in batches of 12. The immunoSEQ hsTCRB v3.0 assay was used at survey level resolution to sequence the TRB variable region. The target sequencing depth for TRB was 40,000-50,000 T-cell genomes per sample. An Illumina MiSeq with a v3 150-cycle kit was used to sequence the pooled TRB libraries. Per the source publication's procedure: Repertoire analysis was performed in R inside a reproducible Nextflow workflow that covered QC, data transformation and analysis. LymphoSeq2, an R package for exploring AIRR-Seq data, was used to implement custom analyses. A handful of samples yielding fewer than 5000 total TRB sequences were excluded, leaving around 200 analyzed HIV repertoires. Among the approximately 190 retained HIV repertoires, 55 to 60 were collected before ART initiation and roughly 130 after ART initiation. Each repertoire was downsampled to 5000 TRB nucleotide sequences, and summary statistics were averaged across 100 downsampling iterations. Only TRB sequences with CDR3 regions of at least seven amino acids were retained for analysis. Diversity was measured with a Shannon entropy-derived clonality score and the Gini coefficient. In repertoire networks, the top 5000 CDR3 amino acid sequences were linked whenever an edit distance of one separated two sequences. Antigen specificity groups and MHC restriction were predicted for TRB CDR3 amino acid sequences with GLIPH2. To flag known CMV, EBV, HIV or tissue antigen associations, CDR3 amino acid sequences were matched against VDJdb and McPAS-TCR. Pre-ART, post-ART and control groups were compared with Wilcoxon signed-rank tests and Holm-Bonferroni correction. What TCRdb holds here is the immuneACCESS table cut down to in-frame rearrangements. Part of the clones is not present; checked against another copy, under half of the missing clones reflect an unresolved V gene, and the others are unexplained. V, J and clone size are those of that table, while D and trimming were read from the DNA. This sample lists about 28,000 clones; approximately 84% were detected once. 1% of the sample comes from the top ten.

The CDR3 holds 16 amino acids from the cysteine to the phenylalanine. The sequence is cut down to CDR3 DNA, 48 bases in frame from base 1. V loses 2 bases, J loses 0 bases, and the germline ends lie 11 bases apart. Based on the germline V gene (reference sequence), the CDR1 and CDR2 sequences are MNHNY and SVGAGI. Study-wide conclusions, independent of this receptor: Starting ART was linked to a significant rise in TRB diversity, yet even after long-term ART the diversity remained significantly lower than in transplant donor controls. Inferences about post-ART repertoire changes were limited because no data were available on ART adherence, viral resistance or therapy changes. Because pre-ART samples had limited cell numbers, profiling was done on unsorted PBMC rather than on sorted CD4+ and CD8+ T cells. Narrower CDR3 length ranges were observed in HIV repertoires than in controls, and an antigen-experienced repertoire with only a slight naive shift after ART was suggested by the network structure. Expanded TRB clones identified before ART initiation dominated the repertoire at all time points, although this dominance fluctuated and declined in many PLHIV after ART. Owing to limited PBMC availability, only the TCR beta chain was sequenced, without alpha chain pairing. The samples span the years 2004 to 2017, and the ART regimens used may be less effective than current regimens.

To note about this clone: This receptor's antigen is unknown. No clone much larger than this one lies a single base away; base qualities are absent.

This receptor was identified in a man aged 50 to 60 with HIV. The chain is made from TRBV6-6 and TRBJ2-1; a tentative D call is TRBD1 (6 bases match). This material consisted of unsorted PBMCs, taken 2 years after starting antiretroviral therapy. The CDR3 in this case is CASSYEGGPSYNEQFF. The DNA is TGTGCCAGCAGTTACGAAGGGGGACCCTCCTACAATGAGCAGTTCTTC.